A selection of T cell receptor beta chains follows, all from one sample in a study of early T cells in non-severe SARS-CoV-2 infection. TCRdb reprocessed the 5' RACE reads with MiXCR, giving one entry per CDR3 protein. The profile shows over 35,000 distinct CDR3 sequences, over 3.5% of them singletons. Sequenced sample: whole blood. Receptors originate from an adult who was a healthcare worker with PCR-confirmed SARS-CoV-2 infection or an uninfected control (not recorded which). Each CDR3 is given with its conserved first and last residue. A D gene is named only where the DNA matches it firmly. Expanded clones are given a class, and other clones once, few, many or no size at all.

d_call clone_size j_call v_call cdr3_aa cdr3_nt
TRBD1 many TRBJ2-7 TRBV7-9 CASSLRGTGHYEQYF TGTGCCAGCAGCTTAAGGGGGACAGGCCACTACGAGCAGTACTTC
NA many TRBJ1-1 TRBV7-6 CASSLKGLTNTEAFF TGTGCCAGCAGCTTAAAGGGACTGACTAACACTGAAGCTTTCTTT
NA NA TRBJ2-2 TRBV6-1 CASSQDPNTGELFF TGTGCCAGCAGCCAAGACCCGAACACCGGGGAGCTGTTTTTT
NA many TRBJ2-5 TRBV5-1 CASSLGTLQETQYF TGCGCCAGCAGCCTAGGGACCTTACAAGAGACCCAGTACTTC
NA many TRBJ2-1 TRBV5-1 CASSLQSHEQFF TGCGCCAGCAGCTTGCAGTCCCATGAGCAGTTCTTC
NA many TRBJ1-1 TRBV27 CASSRLAGEAFF TGTGCCAGCAGTCGCTTGGCGGGTGAAGCTTTCTTT
TRBD2 many TRBJ2-2 TRBV29-1 CSVRSGANTGELFF TGCAGCGTCAGAAGCGGGGCTAACACCGGGGAGCTGTTTTTT
TRBD1 many TRBJ2-1 TRBV29-1 CSVEERDRSINEQFF TGCAGCGTTGAGGAAAGGGACAGAAGTATCAATGAGCAGTTCTTC
NA NA TRBJ2-2 TRBV7-2 CASSSRQANTGELFF TGTGCCAGCAGCTCGCGACAGGCGAACACCGGGGAGCTGTTTTTT
NA few TRBJ1-2 TRBV4-2 CASSQDRGIRGYTF TGTGCCAGCAGCCAAGACAGGGGAATACGGGGCTACACCTTC
NA many TRBJ1-1 TRBV5-1 CASSLGGRVGTEAFF TGCGCCAGCAGCTTGGGTGGCAGGGTGGGAACTGAAGCTTTCTTT
NA many TRBJ1-5 TRBV30 CAWSTGGRSQPQHF TGTGCCTGGAGTACGGGGGGGAGAAGTCAGCCCCAGCATTTT
TRBD2 many TRBJ2-5 TRBV19 CASHTGLAALQETQYF TGTGCCAGTCATACTGGACTAGCGGCCCTACAAGAGACCCAGTACTTC
NA few TRBJ1-6 TRBV9 CASSAGYSPLHF TGTGCCAGCAGCGCCGGGTATTCACCCCTCCACTTT
NA NA TRBJ1-2 TRBV7-9 CASSLLTANYGYTF TGTGCCAGCAGCTTACTGACAGCTAACTATGGCTACACCTTC
NA NA TRBJ2-6 TRBV3-1 CASSQGSGANVLTF TGTGCCAGCAGCCAAGGCTCTGGGGCCAACGTCCTGACTTTC
TRBD1 many TRBJ1-2 TRBV3-1 CASSPTRQGGYGYTF TGTGCCAGCAGCCCAACTCGACAGGGTGGGTATGGCTACACCTTC
NA once TRBJ2-3 TRBV14 CASSQGEGVYTQYF TGTGCCAGCAGCCAAGGCGAAGGAGTATATACGCAGTATTTT
NA many TRBJ1-1 TRBV12-3/TRBV12-4 CASSLSQGWGTEAFF TGTGCCAGCAGTTTGAGTCAGGGATGGGGCACTGAAGCTTTCTTT
NA many TRBJ2-3 TRBV10-1 CASSESMGALGATQYF TGCGCCAGCAGTGAGTCCATGGGGGCCCTGGGGGCTACGCAGTATTTT
NA few TRBJ1-2 TRBV9 CASSVEGRTNGYTF TGTGCCAGCAGCGTAGAGGGTCGAACTAATGGCTACACCTTC
NA many TRBJ1-1 TRBV5-1 CASRHAEGLNTEAFF TGCGCCAGCAGGCATGCGGAGGGGCTGAACACTGAAGCTTTCTTT
NA many TRBJ2-4 TRBV14 CASSQGRSDIQYF TGTGCCAGCAGCCAAGGTCGTTCGGACATTCAGTACTTC
NA many TRBJ1-1 TRBV9 CASSVAGGNTEAFF TGTGCCAGCAGCGTAGCTGGCGGCAACACTGAAGCTTTCTTT
NA many TRBJ2-7 TRBV3-1 CASSQVAGKEQYF TGTGCCAGCAGCCAAGTCGCCGGTAAGGAGCAGTACTTC
NA many TRBJ1-2 TRBV7-9 CATQGSGGYTF TGTGCCACTCAGGGTTCAGGAGGCTACACCTTC
NA many TRBJ1-2 TRBV2 CASSQLRDNEGYTF TGTGCCAGCAGTCAATTGAGGGATAATGAGGGCTACACCTTC
TRBD1 many TRBJ2-2 TRBV3-1 CASTRQGTGELFF TGTGCCAGCACCCGACAGGGGACCGGGGAGCTGTTTTTT